Listed below are T cell receptor beta chains from one sample, sequenced in a study of T cells after yellow fever vaccination. TCRdb re-called the 5' RACE reads with MiXCR, one entry per CDR3 protein. The sample includes fewer than 90,000 distinct CDR3 sequences, about 6.6% of them seen just once. This sample comprised CD8+ T cells sorted from PBMCs, obtained 5 days after the first yellow fever vaccination. The receptors were gathered from a man in his late teens or twenties who received the YFV17D yellow fever vaccine. Each CDR3 is given with its conserved first and last residue. Fields, in order: V gene, J gene, clone size, D gene, CDR3 DNA, CDR3 protein. A D gene is named only where the DNA matches it firmly. Clone size, where shown, is once, few, many, or a class for clones that have expanded.

V gene: TRBV28
J gene: TRBJ1-5
clone size: few
D gene: TRBD1
CDR3 DNA: TGTGCCAGCAGTTTAGGCAGGGGGTCCCTCCAATCGCCCCAGCATTTT
CDR3 protein: CASSLGRGSLQSPQHF

V gene: TRBV7-9
J gene: TRBJ1-2
clone size: NA
D gene: NA
CDR3 DNA: TGTGCCAGCAGCTATTCTGCCCTCTATGGCTACACCTTC
CDR3 protein: CASSYSALYGYTF

V gene: TRBV7-9
J gene: TRBJ1-1
clone size: NA
D gene: NA
CDR3 DNA: TGTGCCAGCAGCTTCCTGACAGAGCTTTTGAACACTGAAGCTTTCTTT
CDR3 protein: CASSFLTELLNTEAFF

V gene: TRBV30
J gene: TRBJ2-7
clone size: NA
D gene: TRBD1
CDR3 DNA: TGTGCCTGGAGCGGGGACAGCTACGAGCAGTACTTC
CDR3 protein: CAWSGDSYEQYF

V gene: TRBV7-8
J gene: TRBJ2-5
clone size: NA
D gene: NA
CDR3 DNA: TGTGCCAGCAGCTTATACGAGAGAGAGACCCAGTACTTC
CDR3 protein: CASSLYERETQYF

V gene: TRBV11-1
J gene: TRBJ2-1
clone size: many
D gene: NA
CDR3 DNA: TGTGCCAGCAGCTTAAGGGGTCTGCAGAGTAAAAGCTCCTACAATGAGCAGTTCTTC
CDR3 protein: CASSLRGLQSKSSYNEQFF

V gene: TRBV12-3/TRBV12-4
J gene: TRBJ2-2
clone size: many
D gene: NA
CDR3 DNA: TGTGCCAGCAGTTTTAGCCCCGGGGAGCTGTTTTTT
CDR3 protein: CASSFSPGELFF

V gene: TRBV4-3
J gene: TRBJ1-3
clone size: many
D gene: NA
CDR3 DNA: TGCGCCAGCAGCCAAGATCTTCTGGGAAATGGAAACACCATATATTTT
CDR3 protein: CASSQDLLGNGNTIYF

V gene: TRBV25-1
J gene: TRBJ1-1
clone size: NA
D gene: TRBD1
CDR3 DNA: TGTGCCAGCAGTGACCCCGGGACAGACCGGCGATGTTTT
CDR3 protein: CASSDPGTDRRCF

V gene: TRBV5-1
J gene: TRBJ1-1
clone size: NA
D gene: NA
CDR3 DNA: TGCGCCAGCAGATTGAGGCCGTGGGGTGGGGATGAAGCTTTCTTT
CDR3 protein: CASRLRPWGGDEAFF

V gene: TRBV19
J gene: TRBJ2-2
clone size: NA
D gene: NA
CDR3 DNA: TGTGCCATCCTGAGGCCGGGCACCGGGGAGCTGTTTTTT
CDR3 protein: CAILRPGTGELFF

V gene: TRBV5-1
J gene: TRBJ1-2
clone size: few
D gene: NA
CDR3 DNA: TGCGCCAGCAGCGGGGACCTCGGCTACACCTTC
CDR3 protein: CASSGDLGYTF

V gene: TRBV7-8
J gene: TRBJ2-7
clone size: few
D gene: NA
CDR3 DNA: TGTGCCAGCAGCTTAACTAATGTCGAGCAGTACTTC
CDR3 protein: CASSLTNVEQYF

V gene: TRBV20-1
J gene: TRBJ2-5
clone size: NA
D gene: TRBD1
CDR3 DNA: TGCAGTGCTAGCCGGCTGGGACAGGGGAGCCAAGAGACCCAGTACTTC
CDR3 protein: CSASRLGQGSQETQYF

V gene: TRBV29-1
J gene: TRBJ2-2
clone size: many
D gene: TRBD2
CDR3 DNA: TGCAGCGTTGAAAGTGAGCGGGGGGGCTTTACCGGGGAGCTGTTTTTT
CDR3 protein: CSVESERGGFTGELFF

V gene: TRBV11-2
J gene: TRBJ2-1
clone size: many
D gene: NA
CDR3 DNA: TGTGCCAGCAGCCACCCGGAGGGATACAATGAGCAGTTCTTC
CDR3 protein: CASSHPEGYNEQFF

V gene: TRBV5-5
J gene: TRBJ2-2
clone size: few
D gene: NA
CDR3 DNA: TGTGCCAGCAGCTTGCCGACCCGGCAATACACCGGGGAGCTGTTTTTT
CDR3 protein: CASSLPTRQYTGELFF

V gene: TRBV4-3
J gene: TRBJ1-1
clone size: few
D gene: TRBD1
CDR3 DNA: TGCGCCAGCAGCCAATTCAGACAGGGCTCAGCTGAAGCTTTCTTT
CDR3 protein: CASSQFRQGSAEAFF

V gene: TRBV5-6
J gene: TRBJ1-5
clone size: NA
D gene: NA
CDR3 DNA: TGTGCCAGCAGCTTGTCCGAGTCGGGACCCCAGCATTTT
CDR3 protein: CASSLSESGPQHF

V gene: TRBV29-1
J gene: TRBJ1-4
clone size: few
D gene: NA
CDR3 DNA: TGCAGCGTTGCAGAAGCAACTAATGAAAAACTGTTTTTT
CDR3 protein: CSVAEATNEKLFF

V gene: TRBV12-3/TRBV12-4
J gene: TRBJ1-4
clone size: many
D gene: NA
CDR3 DNA: TGTGCCAGCAGTTTCGACCCAGCAGGTGAAAAACTGTTTTTT
CDR3 protein: CASSFDPAGEKLFF

V gene: TRBV5-4
J gene: TRBJ2-3
clone size: NA
D gene: TRBD2
CDR3 DNA: TGTGCCAGCAGCACAACTAGCGGGGGGGCGATAGATACGCAGTATTTT
CDR3 protein: CASSTTSGGAIDTQYF

V gene: TRBV11-1
J gene: TRBJ2-3
clone size: NA
D gene: NA
CDR3 DNA: TGTGCCAGCAGCTTAGAATTCGACTCCCTCTATGAATCAGATACGCAGTATTTT
CDR3 protein: CASSLEFDSLYESDTQYF

V gene: TRBV6-5
J gene: TRBJ2-7
clone size: many
D gene: TRBD1
CDR3 DNA: TGTGCCAGCAGTTATGGGACAGGGGCCCTCGAGCAGTACTTC
CDR3 protein: CASSYGTGALEQYF

V gene: TRBV7-2
J gene: TRBJ2-1
clone size: NA
D gene: TRBD1
CDR3 DNA: TGTGCCAGCAGCTTAGGCCCGGGACAGGGGGCCTACAATGAGCAGTTCTTC
CDR3 protein: CASSLGPGQGAYNEQFF

V gene: TRBV20-1
J gene: TRBJ2-7
clone size: few
D gene: TRBD2
CDR3 DNA: TGCAGTGCTAGAGCCCTGGGACTAGCGGGAGGCGAGTCTTACGAGCAGTACTTC
CDR3 protein: CSARALGLAGGESYEQYF

V gene: TRBV6-1
J gene: TRBJ1-4
clone size: NA
D gene: TRBD1
CDR3 DNA: TGTGCCAGCAGGACAGGGGTTGCAACTAATGAAAAACTGTTTTTT
CDR3 protein: CASRTGVATNEKLFF

V gene: TRBV3-1
J gene: TRBJ1-1
clone size: few
D gene: NA
CDR3 DNA: TGTGCCAGCAGCCATGAATCTTACACTGAAGCTTTCTTT
CDR3 protein: CASSHESYTEAFF

V gene: TRBV7-2
J gene: TRBJ2-7
clone size: few
D gene: NA
CDR3 DNA: TGTGCCAGCAGCTTATGGGGCCACGCCGAGCAGTACTTC
CDR3 protein: CASSLWGHAEQYF

V gene: TRBV10-3
J gene: TRBJ2-2
clone size: many
D gene: TRBD1
CDR3 DNA: TGTGCCATCAGCGAGACAGGGGTGGAAACCGGGGAGCTGTTTTTT
CDR3 protein: CAISETGVETGELFF

V gene: TRBV29-1
J gene: TRBJ1-1
clone size: NA
D gene: NA
CDR3 DNA: TGCAGCGTTATCCAGGGTGGCACTGAAGCTTTCTTT
CDR3 protein: CSVIQGGTEAFF

V gene: TRBV4-1
J gene: TRBJ1-1
clone size: few
D gene: NA
CDR3 DNA: TGCGCCAGCAGCCCGGCGAACACTGAAGCTTTCTTT
CDR3 protein: CASSPANTEAFF

V gene: TRBV20-1
J gene: TRBJ2-3
clone size: many
D gene: TRBD2
CDR3 DNA: TGCAGTGCTAGAGGGGGACCGGGACTATGGGCTTTGGGCACAGATACGCAGTATTTT
CDR3 protein: CSARGGPGLWALGTDTQYF

V gene: TRBV11-1
J gene: TRBJ2-5
clone size: many
D gene: NA
CDR3 DNA: TGTGCCAGCAGCTTAGATGGGACCTGGGGAGAGACCCAGTACTTC
CDR3 protein: CASSLDGTWGETQYF

V gene: TRBV5-1
J gene: TRBJ1-1
clone size: NA
D gene: NA
CDR3 DNA: TGCGCCAGCAGCGCTGGACAGACTGAAGCTTTCTTT
CDR3 protein: CASSAGQTEAFF

V gene: TRBV7-9
J gene: TRBJ1-1
clone size: NA
D gene: NA
CDR3 DNA: TGTGCCAGCAGCCTATCGTCAATGGCCAACACTGAAGCTTTCTTT
CDR3 protein: CASSLSSMANTEAFF